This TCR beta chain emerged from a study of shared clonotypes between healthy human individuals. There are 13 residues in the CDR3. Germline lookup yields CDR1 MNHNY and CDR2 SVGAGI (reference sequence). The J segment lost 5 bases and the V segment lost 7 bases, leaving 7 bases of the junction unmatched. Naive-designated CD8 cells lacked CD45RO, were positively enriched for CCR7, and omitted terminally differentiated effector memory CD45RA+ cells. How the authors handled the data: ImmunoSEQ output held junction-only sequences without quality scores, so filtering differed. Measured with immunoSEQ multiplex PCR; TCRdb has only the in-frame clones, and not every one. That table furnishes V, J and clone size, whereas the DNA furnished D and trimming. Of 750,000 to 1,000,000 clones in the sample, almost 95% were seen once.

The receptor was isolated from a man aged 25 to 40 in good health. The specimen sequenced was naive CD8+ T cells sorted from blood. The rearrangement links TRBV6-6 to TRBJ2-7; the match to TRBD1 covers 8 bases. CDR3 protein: CASTMDRVDEQYF. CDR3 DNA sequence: TGTGCCAGCACCATGGACAGGGTCGACGAGCAGTACTTC.